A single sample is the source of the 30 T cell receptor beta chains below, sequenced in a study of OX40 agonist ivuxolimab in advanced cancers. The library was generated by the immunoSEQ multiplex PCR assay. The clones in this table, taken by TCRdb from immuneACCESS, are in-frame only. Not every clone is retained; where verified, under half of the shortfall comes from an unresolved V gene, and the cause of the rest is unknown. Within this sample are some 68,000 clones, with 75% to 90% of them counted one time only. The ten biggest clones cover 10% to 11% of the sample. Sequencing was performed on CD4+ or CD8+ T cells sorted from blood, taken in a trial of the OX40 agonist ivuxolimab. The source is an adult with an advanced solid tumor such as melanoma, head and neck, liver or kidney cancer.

CDR3 protein: CASSVRNTEAFF. Written as DNA, the CDR3 is TGTGCCAGCAGTGTAAGGAACACTGAAGCTTTCTTT. The J gene is TRBJ1-1, the V gene TRBV2, with D unclear. Trimming shortened V by 4 bases and J by 1 base, and 4 bases separated the two germline ends. CDR1 SNHLY and CDR2 FYNNEI come from the germline V gene. This CDR3 is 12 amino acids long.

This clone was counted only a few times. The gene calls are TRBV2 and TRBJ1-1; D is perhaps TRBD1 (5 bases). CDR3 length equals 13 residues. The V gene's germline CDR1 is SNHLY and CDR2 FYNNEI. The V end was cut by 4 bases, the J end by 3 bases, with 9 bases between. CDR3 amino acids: CASSGEGYTEAFF. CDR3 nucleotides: TGTGCCAGCAGTGGAGAGGGGTACACTGAAGCTTTCTTT.

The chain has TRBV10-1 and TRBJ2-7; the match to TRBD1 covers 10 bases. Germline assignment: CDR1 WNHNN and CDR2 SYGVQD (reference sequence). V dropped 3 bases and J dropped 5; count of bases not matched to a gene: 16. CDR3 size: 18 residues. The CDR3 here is CASSDSPLLRDRGNEQYF. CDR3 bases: TGCGCCAGCAGTGATTCTCCTTTGCTCCGGGACAGGGGAAACGAGCAGTACTTC.

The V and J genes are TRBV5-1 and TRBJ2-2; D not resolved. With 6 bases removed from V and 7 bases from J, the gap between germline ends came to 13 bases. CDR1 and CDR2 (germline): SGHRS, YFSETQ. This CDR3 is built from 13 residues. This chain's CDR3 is CASNVDPDGELFF. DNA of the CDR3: TGCGCCAGCAACGTCGACCCGGACGGGGAGCTGTTTTTT.

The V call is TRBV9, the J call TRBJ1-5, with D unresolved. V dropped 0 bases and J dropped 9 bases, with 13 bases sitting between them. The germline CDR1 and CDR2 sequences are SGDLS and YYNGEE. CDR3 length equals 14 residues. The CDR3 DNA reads TGTGCCAGCAGCGTAGGACTAGCTGTAGGGCCCCAGCATTTT. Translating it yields CASSVGLAVGPQHF.

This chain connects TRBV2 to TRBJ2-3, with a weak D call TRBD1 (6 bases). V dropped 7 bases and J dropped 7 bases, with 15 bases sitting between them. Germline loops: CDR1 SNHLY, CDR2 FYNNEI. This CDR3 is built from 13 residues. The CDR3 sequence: CASKQGPSYTQYF. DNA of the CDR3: TGTGCCAGCAAACAGGGTCCCTCTTATACGCAGTATTTT.

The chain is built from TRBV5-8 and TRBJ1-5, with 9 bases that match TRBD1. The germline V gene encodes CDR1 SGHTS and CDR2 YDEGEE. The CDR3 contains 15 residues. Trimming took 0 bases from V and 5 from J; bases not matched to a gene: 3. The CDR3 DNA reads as TGTGCCAGCAGCTTGGGGACAGGGGTGGATCAGCCCCAGCATTTT. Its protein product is CASSLGTGVDQPQHF.

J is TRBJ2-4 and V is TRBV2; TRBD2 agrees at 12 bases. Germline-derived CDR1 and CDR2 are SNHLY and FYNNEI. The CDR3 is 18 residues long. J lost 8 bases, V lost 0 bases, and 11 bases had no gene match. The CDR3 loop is CASSEATRWTSGKHIQYF. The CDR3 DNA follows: TGTGCCAGCAGTGAAGCGACAAGATGGACTAGCGGGAAACACATTCAGTACTTC.

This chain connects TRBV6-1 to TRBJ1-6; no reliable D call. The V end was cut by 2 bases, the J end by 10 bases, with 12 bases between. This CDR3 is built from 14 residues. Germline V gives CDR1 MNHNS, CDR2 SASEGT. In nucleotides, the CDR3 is TGTGCCAGCAGTGAAAGGTGGGCTGAATCACCCCTCCACTTT. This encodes CASSERWAESPLHF.

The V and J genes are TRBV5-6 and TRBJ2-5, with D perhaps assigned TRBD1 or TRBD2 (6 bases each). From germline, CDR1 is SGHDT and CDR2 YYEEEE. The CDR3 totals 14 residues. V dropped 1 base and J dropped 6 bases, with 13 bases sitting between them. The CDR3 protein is CASSLLQGGKTQYF. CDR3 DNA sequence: TGTGCCAGCAGCTTGTTACAGGGAGGAAAGACCCAGTACTTC.

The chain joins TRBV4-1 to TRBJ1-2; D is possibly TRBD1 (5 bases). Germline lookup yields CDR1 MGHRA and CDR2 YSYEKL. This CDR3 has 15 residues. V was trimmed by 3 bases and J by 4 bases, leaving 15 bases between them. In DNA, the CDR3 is TGCGCCAGCAGCCAGGAGGGACTTAGGGGCTATGGCTACACCTTC. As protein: CASSQEGLRGYGYTF.

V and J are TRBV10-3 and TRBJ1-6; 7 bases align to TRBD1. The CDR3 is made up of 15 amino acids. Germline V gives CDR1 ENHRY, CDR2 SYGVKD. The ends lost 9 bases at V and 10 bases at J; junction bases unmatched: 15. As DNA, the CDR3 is TGTGCCATTTCGGCAGACAGGGAAGGTCGGTCACCCCTCCACTTT. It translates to CAISADREGRSPLHF.

CDR3 sequence: CSAGRGDYEQYF. In DNA, the CDR3 is TGCAGCGCTGGGCGGGGGGACTACGAGCAGTACTTC. The chain uses TRBV29-1 and TRBJ2-7; 8 bases fit TRBD2. Per germline, CDR1 SQVTM and CDR2 ANQGSEA. Losses at the gene ends were 7 bases for V and 3 bases for J; bases not matched to a gene: 5. The CDR3 length is 12 residues.

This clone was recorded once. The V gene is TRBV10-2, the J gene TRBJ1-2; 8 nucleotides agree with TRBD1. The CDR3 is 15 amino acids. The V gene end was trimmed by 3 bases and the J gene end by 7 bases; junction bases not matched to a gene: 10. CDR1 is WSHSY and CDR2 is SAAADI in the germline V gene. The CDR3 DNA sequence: TGCGCCAGCAGTGAACGGATCTGGGACAGGAGTGGCTACACCTTC. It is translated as CASSERIWDRSGYTF.

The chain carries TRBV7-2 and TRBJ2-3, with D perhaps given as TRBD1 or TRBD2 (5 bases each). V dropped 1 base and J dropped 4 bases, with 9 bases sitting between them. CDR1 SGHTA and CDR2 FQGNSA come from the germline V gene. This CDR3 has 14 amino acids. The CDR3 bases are TGTGCCAGCAGCTTAGGGGGGAACTCAGATACGCAGTATTTT. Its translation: CASSLGGNSDTQYF. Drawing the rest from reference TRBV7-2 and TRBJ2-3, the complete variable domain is GAGVSQSPSNKVTEKGKDVELRCDPISGHTALYWYRQSLGQGLEFLIYFQGNSAPDKSGLPSDRFSAERTGGSVSTLTIQRTQQEDSAVYLCASSLGGNSDTQYFGPGTRLTVL.

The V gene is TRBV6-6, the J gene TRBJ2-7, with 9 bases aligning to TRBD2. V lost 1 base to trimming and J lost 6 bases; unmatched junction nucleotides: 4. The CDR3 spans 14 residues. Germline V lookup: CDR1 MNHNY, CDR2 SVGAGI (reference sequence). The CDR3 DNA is TGTGCCAGCAGTTACTTGGCGGGAGGGCCCGAGCAGTACTTC. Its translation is CASSYLAGGPEQYF.

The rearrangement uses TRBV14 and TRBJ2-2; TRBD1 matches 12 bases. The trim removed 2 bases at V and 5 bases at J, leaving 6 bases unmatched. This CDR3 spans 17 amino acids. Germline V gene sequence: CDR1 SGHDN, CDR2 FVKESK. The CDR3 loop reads CASSQLPGQGATGELFF. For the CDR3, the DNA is TGTGCCAGCAGCCAACTACCGGGACAGGGGGCGACCGGGGAGCTGTTTTTT.

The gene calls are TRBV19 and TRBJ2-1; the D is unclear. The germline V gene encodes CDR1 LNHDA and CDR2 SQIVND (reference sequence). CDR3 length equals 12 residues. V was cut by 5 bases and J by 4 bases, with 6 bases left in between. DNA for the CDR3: TGTGCCAGTAGTGAGAGGTACAATGAGCAGTTCTTC. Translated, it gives CASSERYNEQFF.

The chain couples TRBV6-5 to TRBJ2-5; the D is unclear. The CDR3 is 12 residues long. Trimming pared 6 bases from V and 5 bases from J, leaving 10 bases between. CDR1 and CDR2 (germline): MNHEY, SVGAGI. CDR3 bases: TGTGCCAGCAGGTCTTTACCCGAGACCCAGTACTTC. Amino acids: CASRSLPETQYF.

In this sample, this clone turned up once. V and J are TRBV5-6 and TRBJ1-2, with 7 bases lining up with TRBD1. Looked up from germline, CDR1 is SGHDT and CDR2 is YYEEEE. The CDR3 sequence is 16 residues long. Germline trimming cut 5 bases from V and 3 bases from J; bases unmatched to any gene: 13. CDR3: CASSLFRDRFYYGYTF. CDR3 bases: TGTGCCAGCAGTCTATTCCGGGACAGATTCTACTATGGCTACACCTTC.

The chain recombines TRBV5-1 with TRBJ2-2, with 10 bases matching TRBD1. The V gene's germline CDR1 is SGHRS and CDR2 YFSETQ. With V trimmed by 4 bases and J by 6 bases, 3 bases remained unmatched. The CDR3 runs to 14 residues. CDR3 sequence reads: CASSGGQGSGELFF. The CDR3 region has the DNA TGCGCCAGCAGCGGGGGACAGGGGTCCGGGGAGCTGTTTTTT. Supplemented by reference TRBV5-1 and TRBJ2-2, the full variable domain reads KAGVTQTPRYLIKTRGQQVTLSCSPISGHRSVSWYQQTPGQGLQFLFEYFSETQRNKGNFPGRFSGRQFSNSRSEMNVSTLELGDSALYLCASSGGQGSGELFFGEGSRLTVL.

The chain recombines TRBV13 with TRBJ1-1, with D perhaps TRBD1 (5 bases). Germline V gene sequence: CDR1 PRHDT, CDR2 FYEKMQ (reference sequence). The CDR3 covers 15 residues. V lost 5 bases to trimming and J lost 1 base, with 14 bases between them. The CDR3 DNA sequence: TGTGCCAGCAGCCAGAAAAAAGACAGGAACACTGAAGCTTTCTTT. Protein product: CASSQKKDRNTEAFF.

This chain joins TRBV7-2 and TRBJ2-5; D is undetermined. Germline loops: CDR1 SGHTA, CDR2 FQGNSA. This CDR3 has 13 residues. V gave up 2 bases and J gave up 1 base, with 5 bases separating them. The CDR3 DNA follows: TGTGCCAGCAGCTTAATGGGCCAAGAGACCCAGTACTTC. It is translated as CASSLMGQETQYF.

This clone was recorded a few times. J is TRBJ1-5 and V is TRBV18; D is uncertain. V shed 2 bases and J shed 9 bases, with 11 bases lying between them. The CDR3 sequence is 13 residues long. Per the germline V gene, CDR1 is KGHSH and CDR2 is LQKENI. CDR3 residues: CASSPFTAWPQHF. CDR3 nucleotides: TGTGCCAGCTCACCATTCACTGCATGGCCCCAGCATTTT.

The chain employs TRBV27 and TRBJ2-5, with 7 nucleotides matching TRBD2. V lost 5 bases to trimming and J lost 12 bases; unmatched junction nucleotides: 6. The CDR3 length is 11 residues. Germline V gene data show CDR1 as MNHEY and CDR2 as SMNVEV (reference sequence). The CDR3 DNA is TGTGCCAGCAGTATAGGGACTACCGAGTACTTC. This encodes CASSIGTTEYF.

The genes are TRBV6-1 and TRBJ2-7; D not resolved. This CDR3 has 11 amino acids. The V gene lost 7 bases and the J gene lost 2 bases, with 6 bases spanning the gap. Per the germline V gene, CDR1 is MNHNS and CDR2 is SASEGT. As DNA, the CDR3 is TGTGCCAGCACTGAGGCCTACGAGCAGTACTTC. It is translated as CASTEAYEQYF.

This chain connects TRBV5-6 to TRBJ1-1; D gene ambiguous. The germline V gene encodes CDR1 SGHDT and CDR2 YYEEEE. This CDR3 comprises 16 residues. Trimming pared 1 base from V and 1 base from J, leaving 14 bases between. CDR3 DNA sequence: TGTGCCAGCAGCTTGATAACTCGAATGCGGAACACTGAAGCTTTCTTT. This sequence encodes CASSLITRMRNTEAFF.

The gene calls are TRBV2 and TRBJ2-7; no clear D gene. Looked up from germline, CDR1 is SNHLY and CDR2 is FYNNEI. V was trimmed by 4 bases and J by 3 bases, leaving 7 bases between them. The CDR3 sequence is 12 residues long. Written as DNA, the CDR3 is TGTGCCAGCAGTGGGGCCAGCTACGAGCAGTACTTC. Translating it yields CASSGASYEQYF.

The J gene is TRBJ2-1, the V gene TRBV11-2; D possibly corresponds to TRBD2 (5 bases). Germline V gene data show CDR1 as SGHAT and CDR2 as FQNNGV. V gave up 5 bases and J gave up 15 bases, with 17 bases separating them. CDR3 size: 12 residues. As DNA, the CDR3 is TGTGCCAGCAGCCCCGGGTGGGGAGAAGGGTTCTTC. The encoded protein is CASSPGWGEGFF.

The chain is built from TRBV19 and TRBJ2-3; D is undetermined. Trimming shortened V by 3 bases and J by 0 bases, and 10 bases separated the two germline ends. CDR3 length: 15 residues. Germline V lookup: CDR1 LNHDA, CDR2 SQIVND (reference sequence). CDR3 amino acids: CASSIRLTSTDTQYF. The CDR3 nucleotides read TGTGCCAGTAGTATCCGACTTACTAGCACAGATACGCAGTATTTT. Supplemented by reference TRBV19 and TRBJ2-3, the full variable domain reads DGGITQSPKYLFRKEGQNVTLSCEQNLNHDAMYWYRQDPGQGLRLIYYSQIVNDFQKGDIAEGYSVSREKKESFPLTVTSAQKNPTAFYLCASSIRLTSTDTQYFGPGTRLTVL.